Following are 21 T cell receptor beta chains from one sample sequenced in a study of blood T cell repertoires in COVID-19. This table comes from immunoSEQ multiplex PCR, and its TCRdb copy is limited to in-frame clones, with some not included. The data show about 500,000 clones, with approximately 90% seen just once and roughly 0.7% held by the top ten. The sequenced material came from PBMCs or T cells enriched from blood (not recorded which). These receptors all stem from a woman younger than 35 who had recovered from COVID-19.

This clone was picked up one time. The rearrangement uses TRBV9 and TRBJ2-6; 8 nucleotides align to TRBD1. This CDR3 spans 18 amino acids. Trimming removed 4 bases from V and 1 base from J; junction bases left unmatched: 10. Germline V gene sequence: CDR1 SGDLS, CDR2 YYNGEE. The CDR3 protein is CASSHGQGKASGANVLTF. The DNA for the CDR3 is TGTGCCAGCAGCCACGGACAGGGTAAGGCTTCTGGGGCCAACGTCCTGACTTTC.

The V gene is TRBV18, the J gene TRBJ2-3; the match to TRBD1 covers 11 bases. Per germline, CDR1 KGHSH and CDR2 LQKENI. V lost 3 bases, J lost 5 bases, and 10 bases stayed unmatched. This CDR3 contains 17 residues. CDR3 bases: TGTGCCAGCTCACCTTTTTTCGGGACAGGGGGTGGAGATACGCAGTATTTT. This translates into CASSPFFGTGGGDTQYF.

V and J are TRBV5-1 and TRBJ2-7; 9 bases are shared with TRBD2. Germline CDR1 is SGHRS and CDR2 is YFSETQ. Trimming removed 0 bases from V and 0 bases from J; junction bases left unmatched: 10. This CDR3 is 18 amino acids long. CDR3: CASSLVGGGVPNSYEQYF. DNA for the CDR3: TGCGCCAGCAGCTTGGTTGGCGGGGGGGTCCCGAACTCCTACGAGCAGTACTTC.

The chain uses TRBV7-8 and TRBJ1-4; TRBD1 matches 9 bases. CDR3 length: 14 residues. The V segment lost 4 bases and the J segment 6 bases; nucleotides outside the gene matches: 3. Germline CDR1 reads SGHVS; CDR2 reads FQNEAQ. CDR3 sequence (DNA): TGTGCCAGCAGCTCCGGGACAGGGTATGAAAAACTGTTTTTT. Its protein is CASSSGTGYEKLFF. Together with reference TRBV7-8 and TRBJ1-4, the CDR3 gives the full variable domain: GAGVSQSPRYKVAKRGQDVALRCDPISGHVSLFWYQQALGQGPEFLTYFQNEAQLDKSGLPSDRFFAERPEGSVSTLKIQRTQQEDSAVYLCASSSGTGYEKLFFGSGTQLSVL.

V gene TRBV4-2 combines with J gene TRBJ1-2; weak D call: TRBD1 (5 bases). CDR1 is LGHNA and CDR2 is YNFKEQ in the germline V gene. The CDR3 runs 17 residues. V shed 0 bases and J shed 3 bases, with 17 bases lying between them. CDR3 nucleotides: TGTGCCAGCAGCCAAGATCGGGGGAAACCGGGTCACTATGGCTACACCTTC. Translated: CASSQDRGKPGHYGYTF.

This sequence joins TRBV24-1 and TRBJ2-1, with TRBD2 matching over 7 bases. Germline V gene lookup returns CDR1 KGHDR and CDR2 SFDVKD. The CDR3 has 16 amino acids. With 3 bases clipped from V and 3 bases from J, the junction kept 7 bases outside the gene matches. CDR3 in amino acids: CATSDLSAGDYNEQFF. The CDR3 region has the DNA TGTGCCACCAGTGATCTATCGGCGGGGGACTACAATGAGCAGTTCTTC.

V usage is TRBV5-4 and J usage is TRBJ2-5; 8 bases match TRBD2. The CDR3 contains 15 residues. The junction had 9 bases not matched to a gene; V was cut back by 4 bases and J by 4 bases. Germline lookup yields CDR1 SGHNT and CDR2 YYREEE (reference sequence). CDR3 DNA: TGTGCCAGCAGCCCGGGGTCCCGGGGGGGAGAGACCCAGTACTTC. This encodes CASSPGSRGGETQYF.

This chain joins TRBV5-4 and TRBJ1-1; D is undetermined. Looked up from germline, CDR1 is SGHNT and CDR2 is YYREEE (reference sequence). V was cut by 4 bases and J by 7 bases, with 14 bases left in between. The CDR3 length is 13 residues. The CDR3 sequence: CASSPSVGGEAFF. The CDR3 coding sequence is TGTGCCAGCAGCCCCTCGGTCGGAGGTGAAGCTTTCTTT.

The chain combines TRBV2 with TRBJ2-5; D gene unclear. This CDR3 has 10 amino acids. V lost 8 bases and J lost 4, with 5 bases in between. Germline CDR1 reads SNHLY; CDR2 reads FYNNEI. CDR3 protein: CASERETQYF. CDR3 sequence (DNA): TGTGCCAGCGAGAGAGAGACCCAGTACTTC.

The chain couples TRBV28 to TRBJ2-3; 14 positions agree with TRBD2. The CDR3 sequence is 19 residues long. V shed 4 bases, J shed 2 bases, and the junction held 11 bases outside the gene matches. The germline gives CDR1 MDHEN, CDR2 SYDVKM. CDR3 sequence: CASSSPGTSGGTITDTQYF. In DNA, the CDR3 is TGTGCCAGCAGTTCCCCCGGGACTAGCGGGGGAACTATCACAGATACGCAGTATTTT. The full variable domain, rest sourced from reference TRBV28 and TRBJ2-3, is DVKVTQSSRYLVKRTGEKVFLECVQDMDHENMFWYRQDPGLGLRLIYFSYDVKMKEKGDIPEGYSVSREKKERFSLILESASTNQTSMYLCASSSPGTSGGTITDTQYFGPGTRLTVL.

As for this clone: Distinct nucleotide sequences in the sample also encode this CDR3. The chain carries TRBV30 and TRBJ2-1, with 12 bases lining up with TRBD2. Germline V gives CDR1 GTSNPN, CDR2 SVGIG (reference sequence). This CDR3 has 14 amino acids. The junction had 1 base not matched to a gene; V was cut back by 0 bases and J by 7 bases. The CDR3, as DNA: TGTGCCTGGAGTGTACTAGCGGGGGGAAATGAGCAGTTCTTC. This gives the protein CAWSVLAGGNEQFF.

The gene calls are TRBV13 and TRBJ1-1, with 8 bases aligning to TRBD1. After removal of 6 bases from V and 3 bases from J, the junction contained 6 bases not matched to a gene. This CDR3 comprises 14 residues. The germline CDR1 and CDR2 sequences are PRHDT and FYEKMQ (reference sequence). The CDR3 DNA reads TGTGCCAGCAGAAGGACAGGGATATACACTGAAGCTTTCTTT. Its translation is CASRRTGIYTEAFF.

This chain connects TRBV11-3 to TRBJ1-1; 9 nucleotides match TRBD1. This CDR3 spans 17 amino acids. Losses at the gene ends were 5 bases for V and 0 bases for J; bases not matched to a gene: 10. Germline assignment: CDR1 SGHNT and CDR2 YENEEA. This CDR3 reads CASSPGSDRGLNTEAFF. CDR3 in DNA: TGTGCCAGCAGCCCGGGTTCGGACAGGGGACTGAACACTGAAGCTTTCTTT.

J is TRBJ2-7 and V is TRBV14, with a weak D call TRBD2 (6 bases). The CDR3 is made up of 18 amino acids. The V end was cut by 3 bases, the J end by 1 base, with 22 bases between. Germline CDR1 and CDR2: SGHDN and FVKESK. The CDR3 is CASSQEGRRTPISYEQYF. The DNA for the CDR3 is TGTGCCAGCAGCCAGGAGGGCCGTCGCACCCCGATTTCCTACGAGCAGTACTTC. Complete variable domain (other parts from reference TRBV14 and TRBJ2-7): EAGVTQFPSHSVIEKGQTVTLRCDPISGHDNLYWYRRVMGKEIKFLLHFVKESKQDESGMPNNRFLAERTGGTYSTLKVQPAELEDSGVYFCASSQEGRRTPISYEQYFGPGTRLTVT.

The chain employs TRBV7-9 and TRBJ1-2; D gene uncertain. Trimming shortened V by 3 bases and J by 2 bases, and 10 bases separated the two germline ends. CDR1 and CDR2 (germline): SEHNR, FQNEAQ (reference sequence). The CDR3 loop spans 14 amino acids. CDR3 DNA sequence: TGTGCCAGCAGCTTGTACACAACCAACTATGGCTACACCTTC. This encodes CASSLYTTNYGYTF.

The chain uses TRBV5-1 and TRBJ2-3, with D possibly matching TRBD2 (6 bases). There are 18 residues in the CDR3. Trimming took off 1 base at V and 5 bases at J, with 23 bases between the two ends. CDR1 is SGHRS and CDR2 is YFSETQ in the germline V gene. CDR3 region: CASSLRGWEASVGDTQYF. CDR3 sequence (DNA): TGCGCCAGCAGCTTGCGAGGGTGGGAGGCAAGCGTTGGAGATACGCAGTATTTT.

This chain joins TRBV2 and TRBJ2-3; 7 bases line up with TRBD2. The CDR3 is made up of 17 amino acids. Germline V gene lookup returns CDR1 SNHLY and CDR2 FYNNEI. V trimming: 7 bases; J trimming: 3 bases; junction bases outside the gene matches: 16. CDR3 amino acids: CASIATSWGYMTDTQYF. The CDR3 DNA reads as TGTGCCAGCATTGCGACTAGCTGGGGTTATATGACAGATACGCAGTATTTT.

The J gene is TRBJ2-5, the V gene TRBV19; 9 bases align to TRBD1. Germline V gives CDR1 LNHDA, CDR2 SQIVND (reference sequence). This CDR3 region has 16 residues. V trimming: 4 bases; J trimming: 4 bases; junction bases outside the gene matches: 10. The CDR3 region is CASSTGQGGAGETQYF. CDR3 bases: TGTGCCAGTAGTACGGGACAGGGTGGAGCCGGAGAGACCCAGTACTTC.

The chain carries TRBV5-4 and TRBJ1-1; D is unclear. Germline V gene data show CDR1 as SGHNT and CDR2 as YYREEE (reference sequence). This CDR3 has 14 amino acids. The V end was cut by 3 bases, the J end by 2 bases, with 11 bases between. The CDR3 loop reads CASSSITENTEAFF. In DNA, the CDR3 is TGTGCCAGCAGCTCAATTACAGAAAACACTGAAGCTTTCTTT.

The chain joins TRBV5-1 to TRBJ2-3, with D tentatively TRBD1 (6 bases). CDR1 and CDR2 from the germline V gene are SGHRS and YFSETQ. V lost 0 bases and J lost 3, with 11 bases in between. The CDR3 is 15 amino acids. The CDR3 protein is CASSLEQGRTDTQYF. The CDR3 DNA sequence: TGCGCCAGCAGCTTGGAACAGGGTAGGACAGATACGCAGTATTTT.

This chain links TRBV30 with TRBJ1-6; TRBD1 is a possible D gene (5 bases). Trimming took 0 bases from V and 10 from J, leaving 13 bases between them. Germline CDR1 and CDR2: GTSNPN and SVGIG (reference sequence). The CDR3 contains 14 residues. CDR3 residues: CAWSVDRRFSPLHF. CDR3 coding DNA: TGTGCCTGGAGTGTTGACAGACGGTTCTCACCCCTCCACTTT.